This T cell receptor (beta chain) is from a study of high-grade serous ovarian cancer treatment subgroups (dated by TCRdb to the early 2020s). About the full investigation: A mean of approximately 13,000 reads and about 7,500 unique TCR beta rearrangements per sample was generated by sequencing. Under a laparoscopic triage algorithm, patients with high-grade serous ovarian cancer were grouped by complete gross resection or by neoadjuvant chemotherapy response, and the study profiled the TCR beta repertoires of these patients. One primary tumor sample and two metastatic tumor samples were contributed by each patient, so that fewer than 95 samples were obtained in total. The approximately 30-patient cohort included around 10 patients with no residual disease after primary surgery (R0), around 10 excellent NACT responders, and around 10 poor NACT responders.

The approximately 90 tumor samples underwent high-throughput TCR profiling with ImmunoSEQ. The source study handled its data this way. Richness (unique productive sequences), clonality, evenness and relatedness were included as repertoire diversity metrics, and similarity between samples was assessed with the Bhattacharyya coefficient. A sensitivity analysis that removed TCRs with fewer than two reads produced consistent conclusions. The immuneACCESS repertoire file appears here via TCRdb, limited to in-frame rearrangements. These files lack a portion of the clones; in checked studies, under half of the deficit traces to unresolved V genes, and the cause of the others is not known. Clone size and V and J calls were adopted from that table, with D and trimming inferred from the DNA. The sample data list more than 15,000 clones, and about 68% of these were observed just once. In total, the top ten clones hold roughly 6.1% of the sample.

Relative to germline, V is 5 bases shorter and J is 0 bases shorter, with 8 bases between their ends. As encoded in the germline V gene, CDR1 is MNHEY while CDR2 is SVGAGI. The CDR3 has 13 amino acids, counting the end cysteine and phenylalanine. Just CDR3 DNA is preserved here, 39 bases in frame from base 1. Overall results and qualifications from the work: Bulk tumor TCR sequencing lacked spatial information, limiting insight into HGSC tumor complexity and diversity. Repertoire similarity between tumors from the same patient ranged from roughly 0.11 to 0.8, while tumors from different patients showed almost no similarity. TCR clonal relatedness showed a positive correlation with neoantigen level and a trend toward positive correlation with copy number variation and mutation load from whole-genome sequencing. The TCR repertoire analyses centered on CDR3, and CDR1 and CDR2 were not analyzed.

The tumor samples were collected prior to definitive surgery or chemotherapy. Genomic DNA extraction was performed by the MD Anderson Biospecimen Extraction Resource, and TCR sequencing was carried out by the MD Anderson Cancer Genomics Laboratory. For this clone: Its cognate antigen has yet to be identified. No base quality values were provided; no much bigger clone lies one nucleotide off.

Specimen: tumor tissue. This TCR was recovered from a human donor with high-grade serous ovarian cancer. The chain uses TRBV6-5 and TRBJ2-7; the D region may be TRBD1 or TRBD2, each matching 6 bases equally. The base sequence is TGTGCCAGCAGTAGGGGGGCCTCCTACGAGCAGTACTTC. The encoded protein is CASSRGASYEQYF.